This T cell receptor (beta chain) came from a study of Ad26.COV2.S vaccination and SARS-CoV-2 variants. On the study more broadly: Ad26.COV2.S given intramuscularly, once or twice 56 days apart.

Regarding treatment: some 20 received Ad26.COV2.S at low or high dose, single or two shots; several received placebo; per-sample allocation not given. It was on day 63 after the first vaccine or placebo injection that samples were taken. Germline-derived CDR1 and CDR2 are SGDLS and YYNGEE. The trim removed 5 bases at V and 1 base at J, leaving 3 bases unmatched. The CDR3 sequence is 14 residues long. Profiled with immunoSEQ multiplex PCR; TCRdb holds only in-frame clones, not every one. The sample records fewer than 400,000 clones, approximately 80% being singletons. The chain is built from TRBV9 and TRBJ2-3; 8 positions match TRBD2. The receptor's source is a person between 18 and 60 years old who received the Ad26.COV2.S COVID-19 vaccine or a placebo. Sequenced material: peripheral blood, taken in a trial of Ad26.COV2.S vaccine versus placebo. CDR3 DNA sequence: TGTGCCAGCAGTATGACTAGCGGCACAGATACGCAGTATTTT. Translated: CASSMTSGTDTQYF.